The clone carrying this T cell receptor beta chain has just one count. Its antigen is undetermined. The source of the sample is a study of cytomegalovirus exposure and HLA in healthy donors. Study-level points and caveats: An analysis was carried out at a later point. It showed that HLA-associated TCR beta chains were more clonally expanded than equally common non-associated chains. As was reported, the HLA-A and HLA-B alleles of most subjects were accurately predicted from TCR beta sequences.

The CDR3 is 14 amino acids. Trimming took 3 bases from V and 4 from J, leaving 13 bases between them. Germline loops: CDR1 SGHRS, CDR2 YFSETQ. Primers for the PCR totalled 60 Vbeta and 13 Jbeta. TCRdb's table, derived via immunoSEQ multiplex PCR, lists solely in-frame clones and lacks some. Among over 85,000 clones listed, approximately 80% were seen once. The sequencing sample was made of PBMCs. This clonotype was obtained from a man younger than 45 in good health and CMV-seropositive. The rearrangement links TRBV5-1 to TRBJ1-1; D perhaps matches TRBD1 (5 bases). CDR3 region: CASSSGAGATEAFF. As DNA, the CDR3 is TGCGCCAGCAGCTCCGGGGCGGGAGCCACTGAAGCTTTCTTT.